This TCR beta chain was profiled in a study of blood T cell repertoires in COVID-19. Turning to the study itself: Both acute and convalescent COVID-19 samples were obtained from the United States, Italy and Spain. Nucleic acid was either cDNA or gDNA, and it came from T cells, B-cell-depleted T cells, or PBMCs.

Original handling: From reference gene primer amplification, estimates of nucleated cell counts were derived. Clones were sequenced by immunoSEQ multiplex PCR, and TCRdb holds only the in-frame ones, with some missing. For V, J and clone size, that table is used; D and trimming come from the DNA. The repertoire includes about 150,000 clones, roughly 82% of them detected once, and about 7.8% sits in the top ten. Germline CDR1 SGHNT, CDR2 YENEEA. The CDR3 is made up of 18 amino acids. Trimming shortened V by 1 base and J by 4 bases, and 21 bases separated the two germline ends. The clonotype comes from a woman in her 50s in a cohort sampled during active or convalescent COVID-19. The chain combines TRBV11-3 with TRBJ2-3; maybe TRBD1 (5 bases). Sequencing was carried out using peripheral blood. CDR3 loop: CASSLGLWGAQGPDTQYF. The CDR3 DNA sequence: TGTGCCAGCAGCTTAGGTCTCTGGGGCGCGCAGGGCCCAGATACGCAGTATTTT.